Below are 21 T cell receptor beta chains sequenced from a single sample in a study of shared clonotypes between healthy human individuals. Sequencing used immunoSEQ multiplex PCR; TCRdb keeps in-frame clones, though not all of them. The top ten hold 0.35% to 0.45% of the sample, which has about 2.4 million clones, over 85% seen once. The specimen sequenced was naive CD4+ T cells from PBMCs. Subset defined: CD45RA+ positively selected. The receptor source for this set is a man in his late teens or twenties in good health. Some clones in this sample may be carry-over from other donors' samples.

The genes are TRBV7-2 and TRBJ2-3; D gene unclear. Germline CDR1 is SGHTA and CDR2 is FQGNSA. Deletions cut 2 bases from V and 0 bases from J, with 12 bases between. This CDR3 has 16 residues. CDR3: CASSLNSLISTDTQYF. The CDR3 coding sequence is TGTGCCAGCAGCTTAAACTCTCTGATAAGCACAGATACGCAGTATTTT.

The chain uses TRBV28 and TRBJ2-2, with a possible D match to TRBD2 (7 bases). CDR1 is MDHEN and CDR2 is SYDVKM in the germline V gene. V lost 6 bases to trimming and J lost 1 base, with 15 bases between them. CDR3 length equals 16 residues. The CDR3 nucleotides read TGTGCCAGCAGATCACGGGGAGGGGGGAACACCGGGGAGCTGTTTTTT. It encodes CASRSRGGGNTGELFF.

The chain is built from TRBV6-5 and TRBJ2-7; 9 positions agree with TRBD2. Germline CDR1 reads MNHEY; CDR2 reads SVGAGI. The V gene end was trimmed by 6 bases and the J gene end by 2 bases; junction bases not matched to a gene: 5. The CDR3 has 14 residues. The DNA for the CDR3 is TGTGCCAGCAGGTTGAGCGGGAGGACCTACGAGCAGTACTTC. This codes for CASRLSGRTYEQYF.

The gene calls are TRBV7-9 and TRBJ2-7; 7 nucleotides line up with TRBD1. The CDR3 is made up of 13 amino acids. Germline values: CDR1 SEHNR, CDR2 FQNEAQ (reference sequence). V lost 4 bases and J lost 4; bases outside the gene matches: 4. The chain's CDR3 is CASSSKTGYEQYF. The CDR3 nucleotides are TGTGCCAGCAGCTCTAAGACAGGGTACGAGCAGTACTTC.

J is TRBJ1-5 and V is TRBV7-2, with D perhaps TRBD1 (5 bases). This CDR3 comprises 16 residues. The germline V gene has CDR1 SGHTA and CDR2 FQGNSA. Trimming cost V 5 bases and J 4 bases, with 18 bases left between them. CDR3: CASSDPGPLINQPQHF. The CDR3 DNA reads TGTGCCAGCAGCGACCCGGGACCGCTGATTAATCAGCCCCAGCATTTT.

J is TRBJ1-5 and V is TRBV15, with 7 positions matching TRBD1. The CDR3 is 15 amino acids. The trim removed 0 bases at V and 6 bases at J, leaving 5 bases unmatched. Looked up from germline, CDR1 is LNHNV and CDR2 is YYDKDF (reference sequence). The DNA for the CDR3 is TGTGCCACCAGCAGAGATAACAGGGGCGGTCAGCCCCAGCATTTT. Translated: CATSRDNRGGQPQHF.

Details on this clone: Other DNA sequences within the sample encode an identical CDR3. V gene TRBV5-6 combines with J gene TRBJ2-5, with 7 bases matching TRBD1. The J segment lost 5 bases and the V segment lost 4 bases, leaving 2 bases of the junction unmatched. The V gene's germline CDR1 is SGHDT and CDR2 YYEEEE. This CDR3 contains 12 residues. CDR3 sequence (DNA): TGTGCCAGCAGCCCAGGGGGTGAGACCCAGTACTTC. Protein: CASSPGGETQYF.

This chain joins TRBV9 and TRBJ2-3; 10 positions match TRBD1. V gave up 5 bases and J gave up 3 bases; unmatched junction bases: 12. This CDR3 comprises 17 residues. Germline V gives CDR1 SGDLS, CDR2 YYNGEE. The DNA for the CDR3 is TGTGCCAGCAGTGATGACAGGGGGCCTGGGGTAACAGATACGCAGTATTTT. Its protein is CASSDDRGPGVTDTQYF.

This clone appeared once. V usage is TRBV7-9 and J usage is TRBJ2-5, with D uncertain. TRBJ2-7 matches the DNA end more closely, so the J call is doubtful. Germline loops: CDR1 SEHNR, CDR2 FQNEAQ (reference sequence). The CDR3 totals 14 residues. CDR3 sequence: CASSLVPGSYEQYF. Written as DNA, the CDR3 is TGTGCCAGCAGCTTAGTTCCGGGCTCCTACGAGCAGTACTTC.

This clone has just one count. The chain links TRBV7-9 to TRBJ1-1; no clear D. Germline values: CDR1 SEHNR, CDR2 FQNEAQ (reference sequence). The V gene lost 5 bases and the J gene lost 2 bases, with 9 bases spanning the gap. CDR3 length: 13 residues. The CDR3 reads CASSPTSNTEAFF. In DNA, the CDR3 is TGTGCCAGCAGCCCGACGTCCAACACTGAAGCTTTCTTT.

This clone is a singleton in its sample. The rearrangement links TRBV18 to TRBJ2-3; D not resolved. V was trimmed by 4 bases and J by 4 bases, leaving 6 bases between them. The CDR3 consists of 12 residues. CDR1 KGHSH and CDR2 LQKENI come from the germline V gene. DNA of the CDR3: TGTGCCAGCTCACTTATGGCAGATACGCAGTATTTT. Translating it yields CASSLMADTQYF. Combining the CDR3 with reference TRBV18 and TRBJ2-3 gives the whole variable domain NAGVMQNPRHLVRRRGQEARLRCSPMKGHSHVYWYRQLPEEGLKFMVYLQKENIIDESGMPKERFSAEFPKEGPSILRIQQVVRGDSAAYFCASSLMADTQYFGPGTRLTVL.

The rearrangement joins TRBV27 to TRBJ1-4; no clear D. The CDR3 loop spans 17 amino acids. Germline V gives CDR1 MNHEY, CDR2 SMNVEV (reference sequence). Trimming took 6 bases from V and 0 from J, leaving 17 bases between them. The CDR3 is CASRRRLQATTNEKLFF. As DNA, the CDR3 is TGTGCCAGCAGACGACGTCTCCAGGCTACAACTAATGAAAAACTGTTTTTT.

Only a few counts were recorded for this clone. This sample includes further DNA sequences coding for the same CDR3. The chain employs TRBV7-9 and TRBJ1-2, with 7 bases identical to TRBD1. CDR1 and CDR2 (germline): SEHNR, FQNEAQ (reference sequence). This CDR3 has 12 amino acids. V lost 5 bases, J lost 4 bases, and 1 base stayed unmatched. The CDR3 nucleotides read TGTGCCAGCAGCAGGGACAGCTATGGCTACACCTTC. It yields the protein CASSRDSYGYTF.

The gene calls are TRBV6-6 and TRBJ2-7; D uncertain. The CDR3 is made up of 13 amino acids. The V end was cut by 6 bases, the J end by 7 bases, with 16 bases between. The germline V gene encodes CDR1 MNHNY and CDR2 SVGAGI (reference sequence). CDR3 bases: TGTGCCAGCAGGGAACAGAGCCTGGGGGAGCAGTACTTC. This sequence encodes CASREQSLGEQYF.

The chain links TRBV27 to TRBJ2-5, with D perhaps matching TRBD1 (5 bases). Germline CDR1 is MNHEY and CDR2 is SMNVEV (reference sequence). V was shortened by 4 bases and J by 6 bases, with 18 bases between the two germline ends. This CDR3 is 15 amino acids long. CDR3 amino acids: CASSSTDTRLQTQYF. The CDR3 nucleotides are TGTGCCAGCAGTTCCACGGACACAAGGTTGCAGACCCAGTACTTC.

This clone was recorded only once. The chain couples TRBV19 to TRBJ1-1, with D perhaps TRBD1 (5 bases). CDR1 LNHDA and CDR2 SQIVND come from the germline V gene (reference sequence). The CDR3 runs 15 residues. V shed 4 bases and J shed 3 bases, with 15 bases lying between them. CDR3 sequence (DNA): TGTGCCAGTAGTAAACCGTTCGAGGGGTACACTGAAGCTTTCTTT. Amino acids: CASSKPFEGYTEAFF. Drawing the rest from reference TRBV19 and TRBJ1-1, the complete variable domain is DGGITQSPKYLFRKEGQNVTLSCEQNLNHDAMYWYRQDPGQGLRLIYYSQIVNDFQKGDIAEGYSVSREKKESFPLTVTSAQKNPTAFYLCASSKPFEGYTEAFFGQGTRLTVV.

The chain employs TRBV9 and TRBJ2-1; D uncertain. Trimming pared 0 bases from V and 2 bases from J, leaving 9 bases between. Germline V CDR1 and CDR2: SGDLS, YYNGEE. CDR3 length: 15 residues. The chain's CDR3 is CASSVAPNTYNEQFF. CDR3 nucleotides: TGTGCCAGCAGCGTAGCGCCGAACACCTACAATGAGCAGTTCTTC.

CDR3 nucleotides: TGCGCCAGCAGCTCGGGGGCAGGGTCGAACACTGAAGCTTTCTTT. Residues: CASSSGAGSNTEAFF. V gene TRBV5-1 combines with J gene TRBJ1-1; D is perhaps TRBD1 (6 bases). The CDR3 length is 15 residues. The V end lost 3 bases, the J end lost 1 base, and 13 bases lay between the germline ends. From germline, CDR1 is SGHRS and CDR2 YFSETQ.

V is TRBV5-4 and J is TRBJ1-2, with 10 bases aligning to TRBD1. CDR3 length: 14 residues. The ends lost 4 bases at V and 4 bases at J; junction bases unmatched: 4. Per the germline V gene, CDR1 is SGHNT and CDR2 is YYREEE (reference sequence). The chain's CDR3 is CASSNRQGAYGYTF. In DNA, the CDR3 is TGTGCCAGCAGCAACAGACAGGGGGCCTATGGCTACACCTTC.

The V gene is TRBV15, the J gene TRBJ2-7; D possibly matches TRBD1 or TRBD2 (6 bases each). Between the trimmed V and J ends, which lost 5 bases and 5 bases, there was a span of 10 bases. Germline V gene sequence: CDR1 LNHNV, CDR2 YYDKDF (reference sequence). The CDR3 sequence is 12 residues long. CDR3 sequence: CATSPRGHEQYF. CDR3 bases: TGTGCCACCAGCCCCCGGGGGCACGAGCAGTACTTC.

The chain links TRBV6-1 to TRBJ2-4, with 9 bases aligning to TRBD1. Germline V gene sequence: CDR1 MNHNS, CDR2 SASEGT. CDR3 length equals 16 residues. After removal of 4 bases from V and 0 bases from J, the junction contained 4 bases not matched to a gene. The CDR3 here is CASSGQGVLAKNIQYF. The DNA for the CDR3 is TGTGCCAGCAGTGGACAGGGGGTATTAGCCAAAAACATTCAGTACTTC.